The clone carrying this T cell receptor beta chain was detected only a few times. Its antigen is not known. About 120 mL of blood, on average, came from one heparinised draw per donor. This record belongs to a study of beta chain features in type 1 diabetes. For the study at large: Across all samples, about 110,000,000 sorted cells were examined.

Points from the study as a whole: TCRB CDR3 length was moderately but significantly reduced in all four CD4+ subsets of Type 1 diabetes patients.

Since all of the isolated RNA was reverse transcribed, expressed TCRB transcripts were what got sequenced. Profiling relied on immunoSEQ multiplex PCR, and the TCRdb table lists in-frame clones only, not all of them. The table records 430,000 or so clones, 10% to 12% of them present only once. V shed 0 bases and J 8 bases; nucleotides not matched to a gene: 5. Germline CDR1 reads LGHNA; CDR2 reads YNFKEQ. This CDR3 contains 15 residues. The sequence derives from a woman aged 18 to 35 in good health. The sample comprised naive CD4+ T cells from blood. This chain links TRBV4-2 with TRBJ1-2, with 11 bases identical to TRBD1. CDR3 residues: CASSQEDRGPGGYTF. CDR3 in DNA: TGTGCCAGCAGCCAAGAGGACAGGGGGCCAGGGGGCTACACCTTC.